One and the same sample provided the 8 T cell receptor beta chains below, sequenced in a study of shared clonotypes between healthy human individuals. Assay: immunoSEQ multiplex PCR; the TCRdb copy retains only in-frame clones and omits some. The profile covers about 2.4 million clones, with 90% to 95% appearing a single time and under 0.15% taken by the ten largest. The material sequenced was naive CD4+ T cells sorted from blood. The sample's subset: CD45RA+ positively selected. The receptors were sampled from a man between 18 and 35 years old in good health.

The chain recombines TRBV19 with TRBJ1-6; no clear D gene. This CDR3 has 19 residues. Trimming pared 3 bases from V and 0 bases from J, leaving 18 bases between. Germline V gene sequence: CDR1 LNHDA, CDR2 SQIVND (reference sequence). Written as DNA, the CDR3 is TGTGCCAGTAGTATTCGGGAGGGCACCACAAGCTCCTATAATTCACCCCTCCACTTT. This codes for CASSIREGTTSSYNSPLHF.

Details on this clone: The sample contains more than one DNA sequence encoding this CDR3. This rearrangement joins TRBV4-3 to TRBJ2-3, with D unresolved. CDR3 length: 13 amino acids. V lost 0 bases to trimming and J lost 4 bases, with 5 bases between them. Germline CDR1 reads LGHNA; CDR2 reads YSLEER. The CDR3 nucleotides are TGCGCCAGCAGCCAAGAAGTGGCAGATACGCAGTATTTT. Translated: CASSQEVADTQYF.

This clone came up once. V usage is TRBV7-9 and J usage is TRBJ2-5; TRBD1 agrees at 8 bases. Germline V gene data show CDR1 as SEHNR and CDR2 as FQNEAQ (reference sequence). The V and J ends lost 1 base and 0 bases, in that order; junction bases with no gene match: 4. CDR3 size: 16 residues. In DNA, the CDR3 is TGTGCCAGCAGCTTAGGAGACAGGGGTTACCAAGAGACCCAGTACTTC. Translating it yields CASSLGDRGYQETQYF. Filled out from reference TRBV7-9 and TRBJ2-5, the complete variable domain reads DTGVSQNPRHKITKRGQNVTFRCDPISEHNRLYWYRQTLGQGPEFLTYFQNEAQLEKSRLLSDRFSAERPKGSFSTLEIQRTEQGDSAMYLCASSLGDRGYQETQYFGPGTRLLVL.

V and J are TRBV7-2 and TRBJ2-3; the D is unclear. This CDR3 has 15 amino acids. The V and J ends lost 1 base and 3 bases respectively, with 11 bases between them. CDR1 is SGHTA, CDR2 FQGNSA, per germline. CDR3 loop: CASSLGFVGTDTQYF. As DNA, the CDR3 is TGTGCCAGCAGCTTAGGGTTCGTGGGTACAGATACGCAGTATTTT.

CDR3 bases: TGTGCCAGCAGCTCCACTGGCAGGGGTAATGAAAAACTGTTTTTT. Protein sequence: CASSSTGRGNEKLFF. This chain uses TRBV7-9 with TRBJ1-4; a possible D gene is TRBD1 (6 bases). This CDR3 is built from 15 residues. V was trimmed by 4 bases and J by 4 bases, leaving 13 bases between them. Germline CDR1 reads SEHNR; CDR2 reads FQNEAQ (reference sequence).

The V and J genes are TRBV5-4 and TRBJ2-7, with TRBD2 matching over 7 bases. Germline-derived CDR1 and CDR2 are SGHNT and YYREEE (reference sequence). There are 15 residues in the CDR3. The J segment lost 5 bases and the V segment lost 4 bases, leaving 12 bases of the junction unmatched. CDR3: CASSPASGRAHEQYF. DNA for the CDR3: TGTGCCAGCAGCCCAGCCAGTGGGAGGGCCCACGAGCAGTACTTC.

The CDR3 here is CASSLYGGHQPQHF. CDR3 DNA sequence: TGTGCCAGCAGTTTATACGGGGGCCATCAGCCCCAGCATTTT. The chain recombines TRBV28 with TRBJ1-5; weak D call: TRBD1 (6 bases). CDR1 and CDR2 (germline): MDHEN, SYDVKM. The CDR3 is 14 amino acids. V was cut by 1 base and J by 5 bases, with 9 bases left in between.

The chain carries TRBV18 and TRBJ1-4; 10 bases match TRBD1. Trimming cost V 5 bases and J 7 bases; bases outside gene matches: 7. The CDR3 covers 15 residues. Germline V gene lookup returns CDR1 KGHSH and CDR2 LQKENI. Here the CDR3 DNA reads TGTGCCAGCTCAGCCGGGACAGGGGAGAGTGAAAAACTGTTTTTT. It codes for CASSAGTGESEKLFF.